The clone carrying this T cell receptor beta chain was seen only once. The data were taken from a study of blood T cell repertoires in COVID-19. Background on the study: COVID-19 samples from acute and convalescent phases originated in the United States, Italy and Spain. T cells, B-cell-depleted T cells, or PBMCs provided the cDNA or gDNA that served as material.

This CDR3 is built from 16 residues. The germline CDR1 and CDR2 sequences are SGHNT and YYREEE (reference sequence). Trimming shortened V by 3 bases and J by 1 base, and 16 bases separated the two germline ends. Original analysis: Researchers report that nucleated cell counts were estimated from reference gene primer amplification. Libraries were prepared by immunoSEQ multiplex PCR; TCRdb keeps only in-frame clonotypes and omits some of them. That table furnishes V, J and clone size, whereas the DNA furnished D and trimming. The sample carries some 500,000 clones, about 89% recorded once. Patients of the Seattle cohort, enrolled during active infection, were followed longitudinally.

This TCR derives from a woman between 50 and 59 years old with COVID-19, enrolled during active disease. The sample consisted of peripheral blood. The chain carries TRBV5-4 and TRBJ1-2, with D unresolved. CDR3 loop: CASSSGRIRDNYGYTF. The DNA for the CDR3 is TGTGCCAGCAGCTCTGGACGGATCCGGGATAACTATGGCTACACCTTC.